This TCR beta chain came from a study of CD8 T cells in Susac syndrome. About the study: Sequenced Susac syndrome patients included about six with clinically active disease and about eight in remission.

The CDR3 totals 18 residues. Germline loops: CDR1 SGHRS, CDR2 YFSETQ. The ends lost 4 bases at V and 1 base at J; junction bases unmatched: 15. RNA amounts of roughly 0.45 to 1 ug underwent reverse transcription with random hexamers. Each CDR3 protein gets one entry after TCRdb re-called the immunoSEQ multiplex PCR reads with MiXCR. Among about 190,000 distinct CDR3 sequences listed, around 95% were seen once. The genes are TRBV5-1 and TRBJ1-2, with 8 positions matching TRBD1. The sequencing input was CD4+ T cells from PBMCs. The receptor's source is a human donor with Susac syndrome. In DNA, the CDR3 is TGCGCCAGCAGCCCATTACCGGCAGGGGGCATACTTAACTATGGCTACACCTTC. This sequence encodes CASSPLPAGGILNYGYTF.